A selection of T cell receptor beta chains follows, all from one sample in a study of control samples from healthy donors and cancer patients. Assay: immunoSEQ multiplex PCR; the TCRdb copy retains only in-frame clones and omits some. The data contain tens of thousands of clones, approximately 84% of them singletons. The sequenced sample consisted of PBMCs. These receptors all stem from a woman aged 45-59 years with lung cancer. The CDR3 runs from the conserved cysteine through the conserved F or W. Fields, in order: D gene, J gene, V gene, clone size, CDR3 protein, CDR3 DNA. D genes are given only for firm matches. A clone size is listed for some rows: how often the clone was seen (once, few, many), or a class if it is expanded.

NA	TRBJ1-1	TRBV12-3/TRBV12-4	few	CASSWRLLAEAFF	TGTGCCAGCAGTTGGAGGTTATTAGCTGAAGCTTTCTTT
TRBD1	TRBJ1-2	TRBV2	NA	CASSPGTGGFYGYTF	TGTGCCAGCAGTCCCGGGACAGGGGGCTTCTATGGCTACACCTTC
TRBD2	TRBJ2-7	TRBV5-1	NA	CASSFREGRAYEQYF	TGCGCCAGCAGCTTCCGGGAGGGAAGGGCCTACGAGCAGTACTTC
NA	TRBJ1-3	TRBV6-5	NA	CASRVTGSGNTIYF	TGTGCCAGCAGGGTTACAGGGTCTGGAAACACCATATATTTT
NA	TRBJ1-1	TRBV9	NA	CASSSFGRNTEAFF	TGTGCCAGCAGCTCTTTCGGCCGGAACACTGAAGCTTTCTTT
NA	TRBJ1-1	TRBV6-2/TRBV6-3	NA	CASSSDTRTEAFF	TGTGCCAGCAGTTCCGATACGCGCACTGAAGCTTTCTTT
TRBD2	TRBJ2-1	TRBV7-9	NA	CASSSAWGGRNEQFF	TGTGCCAGCAGCTCCGCTTGGGGAGGGCGCAATGAGCAGTTCTTC
NA	TRBJ1-1	TRBV12-3/TRBV12-4	NA	CASSFRGTEAFF	TGTGCCAGCAGTTTTCGGGGCACTGAAGCTTTCTTT
NA	TRBJ2-7	TRBV6-5	NA	CASSYGGTESYEQYF	TGTGCCAGCAGTTATGGGGGCACCGAATCCTACGAGCAGTACTTC
NA	TRBJ1-1	TRBV7-9	NA	CASSLDQFTEAFF	TGTGCCAGCAGCTTAGATCAGTTCACTGAAGCTTTCTTT
NA	TRBJ1-6	TRBV6-2/TRBV6-3	NA	CASSWRDSPLHF	TGTGCCAGCAGTTGGCGGGATTCACCCCTCCACTTT
TRBD2	TRBJ2-3	TRBV11-2	few	CASSFRLAGPTSTDTQYF	TGTGCCAGCAGCTTCAGGCTAGCGGGGCCAACTAGCACAGATACGCAGTATTTT
NA	TRBJ1-4	TRBV27	NA	CASSALGGPSMGEKLFF	TGTGCCAGCAGCGCCCTCGGGGGGCCCTCAATGGGTGAAAAACTGTTTTTT
NA	TRBJ2-3	TRBV11-3	NA	CTSSYRTADTQYF	TGTACCAGCAGCTACAGAACGGCAGATACGCAGTATTTT
NA	TRBJ1-2	TRBV5-1	once	CASSFRQGEGYTF	TGCGCCAGCAGCTTCCGGCAGGGTGAGGGCTACACCTTC
TRBD1	TRBJ1-1	TRBV15	NA	CATSSGQGYTEAFF	TGTGCCACCAGCAGTGGACAGGGGTACACTGAAGCTTTCTTT
NA	TRBJ2-1	TRBV5-5	NA	CASGSDRSSYNEQFF	TGTGCCAGCGGGTCGGACCGGAGCTCCTACAATGAGCAGTTCTTC
NA	TRBJ1-1	TRBV6-5	NA	CASTRTMNTEAFF	TGTGCCAGCACCAGGACAATGAACACTGAAGCTTTCTTT
NA	TRBJ2-4	TRBV9	NA	CASSADTGSSGNIQYF	TGTGCCAGCAGCGCCGATACAGGGTCTTCTGGAAACATTCAGTACTTC
NA	TRBJ2-3	TRBV4-1	NA	CASSQVADTQYF	TGCGCCAGCAGCCAAGTTGCAGATACGCAGTATTTT
TRBD2	TRBJ2-2	TRBV3-1/TRBV3-2	NA	CASSRGGFTGELFF	TGTGCCAGCAGCCGGGGGGGGTTCACCGGGGAGCTGTTTTTT
NA	TRBJ2-7	TRBV5-1	NA	CASRSSSYEQYF	TGCGCCAGCAGAAGCAGCTCCTACGAGCAGTACTTC